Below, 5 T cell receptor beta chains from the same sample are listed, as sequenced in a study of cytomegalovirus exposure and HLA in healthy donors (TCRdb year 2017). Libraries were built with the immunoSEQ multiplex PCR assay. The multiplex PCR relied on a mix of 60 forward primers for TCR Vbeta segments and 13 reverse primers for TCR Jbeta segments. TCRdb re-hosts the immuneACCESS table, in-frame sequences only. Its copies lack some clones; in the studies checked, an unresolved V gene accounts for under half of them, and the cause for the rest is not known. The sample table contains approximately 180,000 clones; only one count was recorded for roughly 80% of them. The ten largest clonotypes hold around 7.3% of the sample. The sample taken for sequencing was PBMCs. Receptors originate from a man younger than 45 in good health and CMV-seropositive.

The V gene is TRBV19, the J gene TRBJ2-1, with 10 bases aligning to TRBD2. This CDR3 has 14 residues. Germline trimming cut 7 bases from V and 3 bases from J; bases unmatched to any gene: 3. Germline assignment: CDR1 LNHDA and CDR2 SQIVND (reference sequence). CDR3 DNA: TGTGCCAGTACCACTAGCGGGGTCTACAATGAGCAGTTCTTC. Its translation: CASTTSGVYNEQFF.

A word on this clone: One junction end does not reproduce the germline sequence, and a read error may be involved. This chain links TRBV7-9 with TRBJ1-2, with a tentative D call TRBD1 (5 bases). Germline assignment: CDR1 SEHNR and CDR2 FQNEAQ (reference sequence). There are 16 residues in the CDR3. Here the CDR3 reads CSSSSGVVGHRHGYTF. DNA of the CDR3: TGTTCCAGCAGCTCGGGGGTTGTAGGCCACCGGCATGGCTACACCTTC. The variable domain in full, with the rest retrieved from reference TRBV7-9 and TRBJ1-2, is DTGVSQNPRHKITKRGQNVTFRCDPISEHNRLYWYRQTLGQGPEFLTYFQNEAQLEKSRLLSDRFSAERPKGSFSTLEIQRTEQGDSAMYLCSSSSGVVGHRHGYTFGSGTRLTVV.

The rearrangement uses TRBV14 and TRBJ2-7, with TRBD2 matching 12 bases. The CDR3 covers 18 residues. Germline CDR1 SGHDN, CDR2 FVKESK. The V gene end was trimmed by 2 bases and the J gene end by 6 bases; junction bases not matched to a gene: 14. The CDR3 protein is CASSQLRTGTSGRLEQYF. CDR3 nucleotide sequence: TGTGCCAGCAGCCAATTGAGAACCGGGACTAGCGGGCGTCTCGAGCAGTACTTC. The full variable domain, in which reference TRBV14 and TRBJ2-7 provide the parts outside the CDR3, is EAGVTQFPSHSVIEKGQTVTLRCDPISGHDNLYWYRRVMGKEIKFLLHFVKESKQDESGMPNNRFLAERTGGTYSTLKVQPAELEDSGVYFCASSQLRTGTSGRLEQYFGPGTRLTVT.

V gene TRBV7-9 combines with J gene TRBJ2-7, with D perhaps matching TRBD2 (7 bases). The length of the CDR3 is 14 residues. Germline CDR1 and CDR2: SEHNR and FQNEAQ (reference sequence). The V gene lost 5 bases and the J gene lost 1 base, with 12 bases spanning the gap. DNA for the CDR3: TGTGCCAGCAGCCAAAGGGGGGGGTCCTACGAGCAGTACTTC. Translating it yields CASSQRGGSYEQYF.

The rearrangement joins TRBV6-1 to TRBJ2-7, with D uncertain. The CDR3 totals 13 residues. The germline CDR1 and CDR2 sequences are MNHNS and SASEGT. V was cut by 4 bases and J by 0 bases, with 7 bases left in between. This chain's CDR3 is CASSARSSYEQYF. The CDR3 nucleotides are TGTGCCAGCAGTGCCCGGAGCTCCTACGAGCAGTACTTC.